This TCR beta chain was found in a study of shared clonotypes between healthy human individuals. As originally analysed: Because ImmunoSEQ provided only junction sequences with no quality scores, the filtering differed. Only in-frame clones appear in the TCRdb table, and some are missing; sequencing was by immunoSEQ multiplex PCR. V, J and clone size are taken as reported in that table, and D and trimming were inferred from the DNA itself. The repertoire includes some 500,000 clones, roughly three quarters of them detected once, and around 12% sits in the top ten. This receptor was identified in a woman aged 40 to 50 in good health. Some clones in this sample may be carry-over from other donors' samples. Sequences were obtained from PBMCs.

CDR3 in amino acids: CASSPGLAGGNEQFF. The CDR3 nucleotides read TGTGCCAGCAGTCCCGGACTAGCGGGAGGAAATGAGCAGTTCTTC. The chain combines TRBV7-9 with TRBJ2-1; TRBD2 aligns across 14 bases. The V gene end was trimmed by 6 bases and the J gene end by 7 bases; junction bases not matched to a gene: 5. The germline gives CDR1 SEHNR, CDR2 FQNEAQ (reference sequence). This CDR3 region has 15 residues.